This TCR beta chain appears in the sequencing data of a study of blood T cell repertoires in COVID-19 (dated by TCRdb to about 2020). About the full investigation: Samples covering the acute and convalescent phases of COVID-19 were provided by collaborators in the United States, Italy and Spain. Nearly every sample came with metadata listing a de-identified subject ID, COVID-19 status, age in years and sex. The repertoires were released in a freely available public database meant as a resource for research on the immune response to SARS-CoV-2. The samples were drawn from two sources: the first 160 participants of the ongoing ImmuneRACE study, and 1,000 to 1,500 subjects contributed by 6 global collaborators. The material from the prospective study consisted of cDNA or gDNA derived from T cells, B-cell-depleted T cells, or PBMCs. Where HLA class I and class II types were available, the types were taken from metadata supplied by the sample provider, not from assay-based typing. Deeply sampled blood TCRbeta repertoires from subjects exposed to, actively infected with, or recovered from COVID-19 were included in the dataset.

For CDR1 and CDR2, the germline V gene lists MGHRA and YSYEKL. V is clipped by 1 base and J by 11 bases, and the sequence between their germline boundaries is 15 bases long. There are 14 amino acids in the CDR3, from cysteine to phenylalanine inclusive. Left in the record is the CDR3 DNA by itself, 42 bases read in frame from the first base. TCRbeta CDR3 regions were amplified from genomic DNA using the immunoSEQ Assay, a bias-controlled multiplex PCR. In the source study's methods: Within the assay, amplification of reference gene primers was used to estimate how many nucleated cells each sample contained. Sequence reads were collapsed and filtered to measure the absolute abundance of every unique TCRbeta CDR3 rearrangement. Productive Simpson clonality was computed per sample as the square root of Simpson's diversity index over productive rearrangements. In TCRdb, the immuneACCESS table is reduced to in-frame sequences with V and J assigned. These tables do not hold every clone; where another copy was compared, an unresolved V gene accounts for under half, and the others remain unexplained. V, J and clone size were drawn from that table, and D and trimming were deduced from the DNA. Within this sample are about 480,000 clones, with approximately 90% of them counted one time only. 1.5% to 2% of the sample comes from the top ten.

With regard to this clone: Its antigen remains unidentified. The sample holds no much larger clone one base away, and base qualities are not on file.

Study-wide conclusions, independent of this receptor: How much clinical and demographic metadata was included differed by source and by participant, and the metadata was provided uncurated.

Participants in the prospective study were enrolled through a virtual design, were aged about 18 to 89 years, and lived in approximately 25 United States geographic areas. In the prospective study, participants were assigned to cohorts based on the clinical history participants reported in a screening survey and a study questionnaire. For ImmuneRACE Cohort 3, a participant was defined as recovered based on two consecutive negative NP/OP PCR tests, clearance by a healthcare professional, or resolution of symptoms. In the prospective study, mobile phlebotomists collected whole blood, serum and a nasopharyngeal or oropharyngeal swab from each participant. Prospective study participants could optionally give additional blood draws and questionnaires over a roughly two-month period. Before DNA extraction, blood samples from the prospective study were shipped at room temperature or frozen.

This sequence originates from a woman in her thirties or forties who had recovered from COVID-19. Material for sequencing was PBMCs or T cells enriched from blood (not recorded which). The chain joins TRBV4-1 to TRBJ2-1; 5 matching bases give a weak D call of TRBD2. The nucleotides are TGCGCCAGCAGCCAAGTTGGACTTGAGCTTAAGCAGTTCTTC. It is translated as CASSQVGLELKQFF.